Listed here are 18 T cell receptor beta chains from one sample, sequenced in a study of blood T cell repertoires in COVID-19. This table comes from immunoSEQ multiplex PCR, and its TCRdb copy is limited to in-frame clones, with some not included. The sample includes just over 80,000 clones, more than 60% seen only once; the top ten take 20%. Sequences were obtained from peripheral blood. The receptors shown here come from a woman of 80 years or more with active or convalescent COVID-19.

The V call is TRBV7-9, the J call TRBJ1-6; no definite D call. V lost 5 bases and J 7 bases, leaving 6 bases between the germline ends. The CDR3 spans 12 residues. CDR1 and CDR2 (germline): SEHNR, FQNEAQ (reference sequence). This CDR3 reads CASSLPNSPLHF. In DNA, the CDR3 is TGTGCCAGCAGCCTCCCGAATTCACCCCTCCACTTT.

This clone was counted a few times. This chain links TRBV9 with TRBJ2-7, with 10 positions matching TRBD2. The germline V gene has CDR1 SGDLS and CDR2 YYNGEE. V shed 0 bases, J shed 2 bases, and the junction held 2 bases outside the gene matches. This CDR3 region has 15 residues. This chain's CDR3 is CASSVGSGGAYEQYF. The CDR3 DNA reads TGTGCCAGCAGCGTAGGGAGCGGGGGGGCCTACGAGCAGTACTTC.

The rearrangement uses TRBV7-6 and TRBJ2-3; 7 bases line up with TRBD2. The germline gives CDR1 SGHVS, CDR2 FNYEAQ. The ends lost 1 base at V and 0 bases at J; junction bases unmatched: 4. The CDR3 spans 16 residues. Here the CDR3 reads CASSLVWGGSTDTQYF. DNA for the CDR3: TGTGCCAGCAGCTTAGTTTGGGGGGGTAGCACAGATACGCAGTATTTT.

This chain uses TRBV7-2 with TRBJ2-2; TRBD2 aligns across 7 bases. The CDR3 consists of 16 residues. Unmatched junction bases numbered 9, after V lost 5 bases and J lost 3 bases. CDR1 SGHTA and CDR2 FQGNSA come from the germline V gene. CDR3 nucleotides: TGTGCCAGCAGCCCCTCTCCGGGGGGATACACCGGGGAGCTGTTTTTT. Its translation is CASSPSPGGYTGELFF.

The chain links TRBV18 to TRBJ1-3, with D uncertain. The CDR3 runs to 17 residues. Germline-derived CDR1 and CDR2 are KGHSH and LQKENI. V lost 2 bases and J 0 bases, leaving 14 bases between the germline ends. The CDR3 reads CASSPERTTSSGNTIYF. Written as DNA, the CDR3 is TGTGCCAGCTCACCAGAACGGACTACTAGCTCTGGAAACACCATATATTTT. Complete variable domain (other parts from reference TRBV18 and TRBJ1-3): NAGVMQNPRHLVRRRGQEARLRCSPMKGHSHVYWYRQLPEEGLKFMVYLQKENIIDESGMPKERFSAEFPKEGPSILRIQQVVRGDSAAYFCASSPERTTSSGNTIYFGEGSWLTVV.

This chain connects TRBV6-4 to TRBJ1-1; TRBD1 agrees at 10 bases. Germline V lookup: CDR1 MRHNA, CDR2 SNTAGT. Trimming cost V 8 bases and J 7 bases; bases outside gene matches: 10. This CDR3 region has 14 residues. The CDR3 region has the DNA TGTGCCAGCCGATATGACCGGGACAGGGGTGAAGCTTTCTTT. Translated, it gives CASRYDRDRGEAFF.

Only a few counts were recorded for this clone. The chain carries TRBV7-2 and TRBJ1-2; a possible D gene is TRBD1 (6 bases). Trimming removed 1 base from V and 8 bases from J, with 20 bases in between. The germline V gene encodes CDR1 SGHTA and CDR2 FQGNSA. The CDR3 extends over 16 amino acids. In DNA, the CDR3 is TGTGCCAGCAGCTTAGAGAATGGGGGCCGGGCCCAGGGCTACACCTTC. Its translation: CASSLENGGRAQGYTF. The entire variable domain, with the rest obtained from reference TRBV7-2 and TRBJ1-2, is as follows: GAGVSQSPSNKVTEKGKDVELRCDPISGHTALYWYRQSLGQGLEFLIYFQGNSAPDKSGLPSDRFSAERTGGSVSTLTIQRTQQEDSAVYLCASSLENGGRAQGYTFGSGTRLTVV.

V and J are TRBV2 and TRBJ1-1; no clear D. Per germline, CDR1 SNHLY and CDR2 FYNNEI. The V gene lost 3 bases and the J gene lost 8 bases, with 19 bases spanning the gap. The CDR3 is made up of 15 amino acids. The CDR3 here is CASSDHQQWREEAFF. The CDR3 region has the DNA TGTGCCAGCAGTGACCACCAGCAGTGGAGAGAGGAAGCTTTCTTT.

This chain joins TRBV5-4 and TRBJ2-5; TRBD2 matches at 10 bases. With 0 bases clipped from V and 5 bases from J, the junction kept 4 bases outside the gene matches. The germline CDR1 and CDR2 sequences are SGHNT and YYREEE (reference sequence). The CDR3 covers 15 residues. This CDR3 reads CASSLGQRGGETQYF. CDR3 sequence (DNA): TGTGCCAGCAGCTTGGGCCAGCGGGGGGGGGAGACCCAGTACTTC.

The rearrangement links TRBV5-5 to TRBJ2-1; 7 nucleotides match TRBD2. This CDR3 comprises 16 residues. Losses at the gene ends were 2 bases for V and 8 bases for J; bases not matched to a gene: 13. The germline V gene encodes CDR1 SGHKS and CDR2 YYEKEE (reference sequence). The CDR3 DNA reads as TGTGCCAGCAGCTTAGTGGGGGGGATGCTAAGGCATGAGCAGTTCTTC. The encoded protein is CASSLVGGMLRHEQFF.

This chain connects TRBV24-1 to TRBJ1-6, with D possibly matching TRBD1 (5 bases). Germline-derived CDR1 and CDR2 are KGHDR and SFDVKD. This CDR3 comprises 16 residues. V dropped 7 bases and J dropped 2 bases, with 14 bases sitting between them. The CDR3, as DNA: TGTGCCACCAGGCGGGGGGAACAGACCTATAATTCACCCCTCCACTTT. Protein: CATRRGEQTYNSPLHF.

CDR3 in amino acids: CASSQDPGNYGYTF. In DNA, the CDR3 is TGCGCCAGCAGCCAAGATCCGGGGAACTATGGCTACACCTTC. The chain joins TRBV4-3 to TRBJ1-2; no clear D gene. The germline V and J ends were trimmed by 0 bases and 2 bases, with 7 bases remaining between them. The length of the CDR3 is 14 residues. Germline V CDR1 and CDR2: LGHNA, YSLEER.

The chain is built from TRBV7-2 and TRBJ2-3; maybe TRBD2 (6 bases). The CDR3 consists of 15 residues. V was clipped by 7 bases and J by 0 bases, with 14 bases between them. Per germline, CDR1 SGHTA and CDR2 FQGNSA. The CDR3 loop is CASTLVGGSTDTQYF. The DNA of the CDR3 is TGTGCCAGCACCCTCGTTGGGGGGAGCACAGATACGCAGTATTTT.

This chain connects TRBV6-5 to TRBJ1-4; 9 bases are a match to TRBD1. V lost 8 bases and J lost 8; bases outside the gene matches: 3. Germline V gene sequence: CDR1 MNHEY, CDR2 SVGAGI. The CDR3 has 12 amino acids. CDR3 amino acids: CASGTGIEKLFF. In nucleotides, the CDR3 is TGTGCCAGCGGGACAGGGATCGAAAAACTGTTTTTT.

In this sample, this clone turned up once. This chain uses TRBV10-3 with TRBJ1-6; TRBD1 agrees at 9 bases. In germline, CDR1 is ENHRY, CDR2 SYGVKD. CDR3 size: 13 residues. V trimming: 6 bases; J trimming: 10 bases; junction bases outside the gene matches: 4. DNA of the CDR3: TGTGCCATCAGCCGGGACAGGGACTCACCCCTCCACTTT. Its protein is CAISRDRDSPLHF.

J is TRBJ2-2 and V is TRBV3-1 (or the pseudogene TRBV3-2); tentatively, D is TRBD1 (6 bases). The CDR3 has 16 residues. Germline CDR1 is LGHDT and CDR2 is YNNKEL (reference sequence). Trimming left V 5 bases short and J 3 bases short, with 16 bases between. The CDR3 loop reads CASSGGAGSDTGELFF. CDR3 DNA sequence: TGTGCCAGCAGCGGGGGCGCAGGGTCGGACACCGGGGAGCTGTTTTTT.

On this clone itself: Other nucleotide sequences in the sample specify the same CDR3. V and J are TRBV3-1 (or the pseudogene TRBV3-2) and TRBJ1-6; D is possibly TRBD1 (5 bases). The CDR3 is 15 residues long. Germline lookup yields CDR1 LGHDT and CDR2 YNNKEL (reference sequence). The V and J ends lost 0 bases and 6 bases respectively, with 9 bases between them. CDR3 DNA sequence: TGTGCCAGCAGCCAAGACGGGGGGGGTAATTCACCCCTCCACTTT. Protein sequence: CASSQDGGGNSPLHF.

V and J are TRBV5-8 and TRBJ2-6; D remains ambiguous. This CDR3 is 14 amino acids long. CDR1 and CDR2 from the germline V gene are SGHTS and YDEGEE. The V and J ends lost 4 bases and 2 bases respectively, with 7 bases between them. The CDR3 DNA reads TGTGCCAGCAGCCCAGACACTGGGGCCAACGTCCTGACTTTC. Its protein is CASSPDTGANVLTF.